What follows are 25 T cell receptor beta chains derived from one specimen sequenced in a study of blood T cell repertoires in COVID-19. Libraries were prepared by immunoSEQ multiplex PCR; TCRdb keeps only in-frame clonotypes and omits some of them. The sample shows roughly 62,000 clones, more than 65% of them seen only once. The specimen sequenced was peripheral blood. Receptors were obtained from a man older than 75 with COVID-19, enrolled during active disease.

Only a few counts were recorded for this clone. The V gene is TRBV2, the J gene TRBJ2-7; TRBD1 might be the D (6 bases). The CDR3 has 15 residues. V lost 5 bases and J lost 2, with 16 bases in between. CDR1 and CDR2 from the germline V gene are SNHLY and FYNNEI. Here the CDR3 DNA reads TGTGCCAGCAGTCCGGACAGAAAAAGAACCTACGAGCAGTACGTC. It yields the protein CASSPDRKRTYEQYV.

The V call is TRBV9, the J call TRBJ2-5; maybe TRBD1 (6 bases). V lost 3 bases and J 3 bases, leaving 12 bases between the germline ends. Per germline, CDR1 SGDLS and CDR2 YYNGEE. The CDR3 loop spans 14 amino acids. CDR3 coding DNA: TGTGCCAGCAGCGCCTCCGGGACAAAAGAGACCCAGTACTTC. Translation gives CASSASGTKETQYF.

V and J are TRBV28 and TRBJ1-2; D ambiguous. The germline V and J ends were trimmed by 2 bases and 1 base, with 17 bases remaining between them. The CDR3 covers 17 residues. Germline V gene sequence: CDR1 MDHEN, CDR2 SYDVKM. The CDR3 DNA reads TGTGCCAGCAGTTTACGCCAGACGGGAGGGATTAACTATGGCTACACCTTC. Translating it yields CASSLRQTGGINYGYTF.

This chain uses TRBV12-3 or TRBV12-4 with TRBJ1-2, with no clear D. The CDR3 covers 11 residues. The V end lost 4 bases, the J end lost 4 bases, and 4 bases lay between the germline ends. CDR3 in DNA: TGTGCCAGCAGTTCAGGCTATGGCTACACCTTC. This translates into CASSSGYGYTF.

The CDR3 DNA is TGTGCCAGCAGTACTAGCGGGAGAGCCAATGAGCAGTTCTTC. Translated: CASSTSGRANEQFF. The rearrangement uses TRBV6-2 or TRBV6-3 and TRBJ2-1, with 11 bases lining up with TRBD2. The CDR3 runs to 14 residues. The V and J ends lost 5 bases and 6 bases, in that order; junction bases with no gene match: 3. The germline gives CDR1 MNHEY, CDR2 SVGEGT.

The chain carries TRBV19 and TRBJ2-3; 7 nucleotides match TRBD1. Losses at the gene ends were 5 bases for V and 5 bases for J; bases not matched to a gene: 7. The germline CDR1 and CDR2 sequences are LNHDA and SQIVND (reference sequence). This CDR3 is 14 amino acids long. CDR3 in amino acids: CASSRQGSGDTQYF. The CDR3 coding sequence is TGTGCCAGTAGTCGACAGGGAAGTGGAGATACGCAGTATTTT.

The CDR3 DNA sequence: TGTGCCAGTACCCCCCAGGGACAGAGAATGCAGCCCCAGCATTTT. This translates into CASTPQGQRMQPQHF. The rearrangement links TRBV19 to TRBJ1-5; 7 positions agree with TRBD1. The CDR3 sequence is 15 residues long. V lost 7 bases to trimming and J lost 7 bases; unmatched junction nucleotides: 13. The germline CDR1 and CDR2 sequences are LNHDA and SQIVND (reference sequence).

The genes are TRBV5-1 and TRBJ1-2, with TRBD1 identical over 7 bases. Germline V gives CDR1 SGHRS, CDR2 YFSETQ. Trimming at V came to 0 bases and at J to 4 bases, leaving 6 bases not matched to a gene. This CDR3 has 15 amino acids. The CDR3 nucleotides are TGCGCCAGCAGCTTGGGGCAGGGGGTTGGCTATGGCTACACCTTC. It encodes CASSLGQGVGYGYTF. The variable domain in full, completed from reference TRBV5-1 and TRBJ1-2, reads KAGVTQTPRYLIKTRGQQVTLSCSPISGHRSVSWYQQTPGQGLQFLFEYFSETQRNKGNFPGRFSGRQFSNSRSEMNVSTLELGDSALYLCASSLGQGVGYGYTFGSGTRLTVV.

The chain uses TRBV6-5 and TRBJ1-4; D not certain. V lost 9 bases to trimming and J lost 6 bases, with 11 bases between them. The CDR3 loop spans 12 amino acids. The germline V gene has CDR1 MNHEY and CDR2 SVGAGI. CDR3 amino acids: CASQANDEKLFF. For the CDR3, the DNA is TGTGCCAGTCAGGCTAATGATGAAAAACTGTTTTTT.

The genes are TRBV10-1 and TRBJ2-1; no clear D. The CDR3 is made up of 14 amino acids. In germline, CDR1 is WNHNN, CDR2 SYGVQD (reference sequence). Trimming stripped 5 bases from V and 1 base from J, with 9 bases between. The CDR3 here is CASSPWRSYNEQFF. The CDR3 DNA sequence: TGCGCCAGCAGTCCCTGGAGATCCTACAATGAGCAGTTCTTC.

J is TRBJ1-6 and V is TRBV6-2 or TRBV6-3; 8 nucleotides align to TRBD1. The junction had 13 bases not matched to a gene; V was cut back by 6 bases and J by 0 bases. The CDR3 length is 19 residues. Germline V gene sequence: CDR1 MNHEY, CDR2 SVGEGT. The CDR3 coding sequence is TGTGCCAGCAGCCCGTTCTTTACAGGGGGAAGCTCCTATAATTCACCCCTCCACTTT. This sequence encodes CASSPFFTGGSSYNSPLHF.

This chain uses TRBV7-6 with TRBJ1-1, with a weak D call TRBD1 (5 bases). Germline CDR1 is SGHVS and CDR2 is FNYEAQ. CDR3 length: 12 amino acids. Trimming removed 6 bases at V and 8 bases at J, with 13 bases between. The CDR3 region is CASRIRGREAFF. Written as DNA, the CDR3 is TGTGCCAGCAGAATAAGGGGTAGGGAAGCTTTCTTT.

The gene calls are TRBV5-1 and TRBJ2-7; perhaps TRBD1 as D (5 bases). V lost 2 bases to trimming and J lost 0 bases, with 6 bases between them. Germline assignment: CDR1 SGHRS and CDR2 YFSETQ. CDR3 size: 13 residues. The CDR3 DNA reads as TGCGCCAGCAGCTTCGACAGCTCCTACGAGCAGTACGTC. It translates to CASSFDSSYEQYV.

The sample holds one count of this clone. The V and J genes are TRBV11-2 and TRBJ2-3, with 9 positions matching TRBD2. V trimming: 2 bases; J trimming: 2 bases; junction bases outside the gene matches: 5. The CDR3 spans 16 residues. Germline V gene lookup returns CDR1 SGHAT and CDR2 FQNNGV. CDR3 sequence: CASSLRASGITDTQYF. The CDR3 nucleotides are TGTGCCAGCAGCTTAAGGGCTAGCGGGATCACAGATACGCAGTATTTT.

The chain joins TRBV9 to TRBJ2-7; 11 bases line up with TRBD2. Germline V gives CDR1 SGDLS, CDR2 YYNGEE. J lost 6 bases, V lost 3 bases, and 11 bases had no gene match. CDR3 length equals 16 residues. CDR3 DNA sequence: TGTGCCAGCAGCGCATATAGCGGGGGGGCTATAGGCGAGCAGTACTTC. As protein: CASSAYSGGAIGEQYF.

This sequence joins TRBV6-1 and TRBJ1-2, with D hard to call. Trimming removed 0 bases at V and 4 bases at J, with 15 bases between. This CDR3 is 16 amino acids long. CDR1 MNHNS and CDR2 SASEGT come from the germline V gene. In nucleotides, the CDR3 is TGTGCCAGCAGTGAAGCCGGCGGTCTAGAGGCCTATGGCTACACCTTC. Translation: CASSEAGGLEAYGYTF.

This chain uses TRBV19 with TRBJ1-4; a possible D gene is TRBD1 (5 bases). V was trimmed by 2 bases and J by 5 bases, leaving 12 bases between them. CDR1 is LNHDA, CDR2 SQIVND, per germline (reference sequence). The CDR3 covers 15 residues. The CDR3 DNA reads TGTGCCAGTAGTATAATCCGGGACTGGAATGAAAAACTGTTTTTT. It translates to CASSIIRDWNEKLFF. Using reference TRBV19 and TRBJ1-4 for the parts outside the CDR3, the full variable domain is DGGITQSPKYLFRKEGQNVTLSCEQNLNHDAMYWYRQDPGQGLRLIYYSQIVNDFQKGDIAEGYSVSREKKESFPLTVTSAQKNPTAFYLCASSIIRDWNEKLFFGSGTQLSVL.

The chain recombines TRBV7-2 with TRBJ1-1; the match to TRBD1 covers 7 bases. The CDR3 has 15 amino acids. Germline CDR1 SGHTA, CDR2 FQGNSA. The ends lost 3 bases at V and 2 bases at J; junction bases unmatched: 6. The CDR3 reads CASSFSGQANTEAFF. CDR3 sequence (DNA): TGTGCCAGCAGCTTTTCCGGACAGGCAAACACTGAAGCTTTCTTT. The entire variable domain, with the rest obtained from reference TRBV7-2 and TRBJ1-1, is as follows: GAGVSQSPSNKVTEKGKDVELRCDPISGHTALYWYRQSLGQGLEFLIYFQGNSAPDKSGLPSDRFSAERTGGSVSTLTIQRTQQEDSAVYLCASSFSGQANTEAFFGQGTRLTVV.

The V and J genes are TRBV2 and TRBJ2-5; 9 nucleotides line up with TRBD2. The CDR3 has 14 amino acids. Trimming took 7 bases from V and 7 from J; bases not matched to a gene: 10. The germline CDR1 and CDR2 sequences are SNHLY and FYNNEI. Here the CDR3 DNA reads TGTGCCAGCACTTTGGGACTAGCCGATGGGACCCAGTACTTC. Protein product: CASTLGLADGTQYF. Full variable domain (rest looked up from reference TRBV2 and TRBJ2-5): EPEVTQTPSHQVTQMGQEVILRCVPISNHLYFYWYRQILGQKVEFLVSFYNNEISEKSEIFDDQFSVERPDGSNFTLKIRSTKLEDSAMYFCASTLGLADGTQYFGPGTRLLVL.

The gene calls are TRBV19 and TRBJ2-7, with D possibly matching TRBD1 (6 bases). V lost 6 bases and J lost 4, with 19 bases in between. The CDR3 totals 15 residues. The V gene's germline CDR1 is LNHDA and CDR2 SQIVND (reference sequence). As DNA, the CDR3 is TGTGCCAGTAGCCCAATCACAGGGAACCTGTACGAGCAGTACTTC. This codes for CASSPITGNLYEQYF.

The chain uses TRBV9 and TRBJ2-4, with D possibly matching TRBD2 (6 bases). In germline, CDR1 is SGDLS, CDR2 YYNGEE. Trimming took off 0 bases at V and 9 bases at J, with 16 bases between the two ends. The CDR3 totals 15 residues. Here the CDR3 DNA reads TGTGCCAGCAGCGTAGTTACGGGGCCCGGGAGCATTCAGTACTTC. Protein: CASSVVTGPGSIQYF.

The chain joins TRBV10-2 to TRBJ2-7, with a possible D match to TRBD2 (5 bases). Germline V gene lookup returns CDR1 WSHSY and CDR2 SAAADI. The CDR3 is 12 residues long. The V and J ends lost 6 bases and 2 bases respectively, with 8 bases between them. As DNA, the CDR3 is TGCGCCAGCAGCTTGCGGGCCTACGAGCAGTACGTC. Its translation: CASSLRAYEQYV.

The chain carries TRBV19 and TRBJ1-1, with 9 positions matching TRBD1. Germline V gene data show CDR1 as LNHDA and CDR2 as SQIVND (reference sequence). The CDR3 contains 17 residues. J gave up 4 bases and V 1 base, and 10 bases lay outside the gene matches. Here the CDR3 DNA reads TGTGCCAGTAGTATAGTGCCGGGACAGGGCAGGAGCACTGAAGCTTTCTTT. Its translation: CASSIVPGQGRSTEAFF.

The rearrangement joins TRBV5-1 to TRBJ2-1, with D possibly TRBD2 on 5 matching bases. This CDR3 has 16 residues. V was trimmed by 3 bases and J by 4 bases, leaving 17 bases between them. Germline CDR1 is SGHRS and CDR2 is YFSETQ. CDR3 sequence (DNA): TGCGCCAGCAGCTCGGGTAGCGCTATCCTTTACAATGAGCAGTTCTTC. Its protein is CASSSGSAILYNEQFF.

This chain links TRBV6-5 with TRBJ2-1; tentatively, D is TRBD1 (6 bases). Per germline, CDR1 MNHEY and CDR2 SVGAGI. V was clipped by 6 bases and J by 8 bases, with 11 bases between them. CDR3 size: 12 residues. In nucleotides, the CDR3 is TGTGCCAGCAGCAGGGGTGGGGATGAGCAGTTCTTC. Amino acids: CASSRGGDEQFF.